Here is one TCR beta chain with its context. Trimming took 2 bases from V and 1 from J, leaving 14 bases between them. CDR1 and CDR2 from the germline V gene are MNHEY and SMNVEV (reference sequence). This CDR3 is built from 17 residues. The source of the sample is a study of ipilimumab plus nivolumab after autologous stem cell transplantation. Study information: Median doses per patient: a few ipilimumab, fewer than ten nivolumab.

TCRdb keeps only in-frame clones here, not all; method: immunoSEQ multiplex PCR. The sample has 22,000 or so clones; 70% to 85% are singletons. Ipilimumab, 1 mg/kg, started 14 to 28 days after autologous transplant. The TCR originated in a male donor with diffuse large B-cell lymphoma. The chain uses TRBV27 and TRBJ2-2, with D perhaps assigned TRBD1 or TRBD2 (5 bases each). The material sequenced was PBMCs, taken in a trial of ipilimumab plus nivolumab as post-transplant consolidation. This CDR3 is CASSLGVGTVNTGELFF. DNA of the CDR3: TGTGCCAGCAGTTTAGGGGTCGGGACGGTGAACACCGGGGAGCTGTTTTTT.